What follows are 27 T cell receptor beta chains derived from one specimen sequenced in a study of cytomegalovirus exposure and HLA in healthy donors. The primer mix had 60 Vbeta and 13 Jbeta primers. The protocol was immunoSEQ multiplex PCR, while the TCRdb copy is restricted to in-frame clones and leaves out a portion. There are around 99,000 clones in the sample; approximately 73% occur only once, and under 8.5% lies in the top ten. The sample taken for sequencing was PBMCs. The origin of the receptors is a man in his forties in good health and CMV-seronegative.

CDR3 DNA sequence: TGTGCCAGCAGCTTAGAAGCCCCAGGCCCATCTAATGAAAAACTGTTTTTT. The encoded protein is CASSLEAPGPSNEKLFF. The chain is built from TRBV11-2 and TRBJ1-4; D gene unclear. From germline, CDR1 is SGHAT and CDR2 FQNNGV. V was trimmed by 0 bases and J by 3 bases, leaving 14 bases between them. The CDR3 runs to 17 residues.

In this sample, this clone turned up once. The chain joins TRBV10-2 to TRBJ1-6; the match to TRBD1 covers 8 bases. Trimming removed 6 bases from V and 1 base from J; junction bases left unmatched: 8. CDR3 size: 17 residues. In germline, CDR1 is WSHSY, CDR2 SAAADI. The CDR3 region is CASRDQGALSYNSPLHF. The CDR3 nucleotides are TGCGCCAGCAGGGACCAGGGGGCTCTGTCCTATAATTCACCCCTCCACTTT.

The rearrangement links TRBV2 to TRBJ1-5, with 8 bases matching TRBD1. The CDR3 has 15 amino acids. Germline-derived CDR1 and CDR2 are SNHLY and FYNNEI. J was trimmed by 5 bases and V by 5 bases; bases with no gene match: 8. DNA for the CDR3: TGTGCCAGCAGTTTTTCTGCAGGGGGCTATCAGCCCCAGCATTTT. As protein: CASSFSAGGYQPQHF. The full variable domain, its missing parts supplied by reference TRBV2 and TRBJ1-5, is EPEVTQTPSHQVTQMGQEVILRCVPISNHLYFYWYRQILGQKVEFLVSFYNNEISEKSEIFDDQFSVERPDGSNFTLKIRSTKLEDSAMYFCASSFSAGGYQPQHFGDGTRLSIL.

This clone was counted between two and nine times. This chain uses TRBV29-1 with TRBJ2-5; D gene ambiguous. The V gene lost 1 base and the J gene lost 4 bases, with 13 bases spanning the gap. CDR1 and CDR2 (germline): SQVTM, ANQGSEA. The CDR3 loop spans 14 amino acids. CDR3 loop: CSVEVVRSSETQYF. The CDR3 DNA reads TGCAGCGTTGAAGTGGTTAGGAGTTCAGAGACCCAGTACTTC.

The chain uses TRBV7-2 and TRBJ2-3; D is undetermined. Germline CDR1 and CDR2: SGHTA and FQGNSA. The CDR3 length is 18 residues. With 5 bases removed from V and 0 bases from J, the gap between germline ends came to 21 bases. CDR3 protein: CASSLFPQLGTSTDTQYF. CDR3 nucleotides: TGTGCCAGCAGCCTATTCCCTCAGCTAGGTACTAGCACAGATACGCAGTATTTT.

The chain has TRBV10-3 and TRBJ1-5, with D perhaps matching TRBD1 (6 bases). Trimming cost V 10 bases and J 2 bases, with 24 bases left between them. The germline V gene has CDR1 ENHRY and CDR2 SYGVKD. This CDR3 contains 17 residues. CDR3 amino acids: CATSGRQDLAGNQPQHF. The CDR3 DNA reads TGTGCCACGAGCGGTCGACAGGACCTAGCTGGCAATCAGCCCCAGCATTTT.

The chain recombines TRBV6-5 with TRBJ1-1, with a weak D call TRBD1 (5 bases). CDR3 length: 13 residues. The germline CDR1 and CDR2 sequences are MNHEY and SVGAGI. The V end lost 5 bases, the J end lost 1 base, and 8 bases lay between the germline ends. The CDR3 is CASSGHWNTEAFF. For the CDR3, the DNA is TGTGCCAGCAGTGGACACTGGAACACTGAAGCTTTCTTT.

Here the CDR3 reads CATSRDETGGFNYGYTF. In DNA form, the CDR3 reads TGTGCCACCAGCAGAGATGAGACAGGGGGCTTTAACTATGGCTACACCTTC. V and J are TRBV15 and TRBJ1-2, with TRBD1 matching 10 bases. The CDR3 extends over 17 amino acids. V lost 0 bases, J lost 1 base, and 5 bases stayed unmatched. Germline lookup yields CDR1 LNHNV and CDR2 YYDKDF (reference sequence).

This clone came up once. The rearrangement links TRBV7-2 to TRBJ2-6, with D possibly matching TRBD2 (7 bases). V lost 4 bases to trimming and J lost 0 bases, with 16 bases between them. This CDR3 is built from 18 residues. The germline V gene encodes CDR1 SGHTA and CDR2 FQGNSA. CDR3 DNA: TGTGCCAGCAGCTCCACGGGGGGCCCTTACTCTGGGGCCAACGTCCTGACTTTC. Its protein product is CASSSTGGPYSGANVLTF.

The rearrangement joins TRBV9 to TRBJ2-2, with 11 bases fitting TRBD2. Germline trimming cut 4 bases from V and 7 bases from J; bases unmatched to any gene: 9. The CDR3 totals 16 residues. Looked up from germline, CDR1 is SGDLS and CDR2 is YYNGEE. This chain's CDR3 is CASSFSGGARGGELFF. The CDR3 nucleotides read TGTGCCAGCAGCTTTAGCGGGGGGGCCCGGGGCGGGGAGCTGTTTTTT.

The J gene is TRBJ2-5, the V gene TRBV4-3; 8 bases fit TRBD2. The CDR3 is 15 residues long. V was pared by 4 bases and J by 2 bases, with 6 bases of the junction left unmatched. CDR1 is LGHNA, CDR2 YSLEER, per germline. As DNA, the CDR3 is TGCGCCAGCAGCCGGACGGGACTAGGACAAGAGACCCAGTACTTC. Its protein is CASSRTGLGQETQYF.

The chain carries TRBV4-3 and TRBJ2-5; 8 nucleotides match TRBD2. CDR1 and CDR2 from the germline V gene are LGHNA and YSLEER. V gave up 1 base and J gave up 11 bases; unmatched junction bases: 6. The CDR3 is made up of 13 amino acids. This CDR3 reads CASSQVAGSEQYF. CDR3 sequence (DNA): TGCGCCAGCAGCCAAGTAGCGGGGTCAGAGCAGTACTTC.

The chain carries TRBV5-8 and TRBJ2-5; D might be TRBD1 (5 bases). Trimming pared 4 bases from V and 5 bases from J, leaving 21 bases between. The CDR3 is 16 amino acids. Germline CDR1 and CDR2: SGHTS and YDEGEE. DNA of the CDR3: TGTGCCAGCAGCCATGCGACAGTAGTCCAAGGGGAGACCCAGTACTTC. The encoded protein is CASSHATVVQGETQYF.

The rearrangement joins TRBV6-5 to TRBJ2-2; D possibly corresponds to TRBD2 (6 bases). V dropped 4 bases and J dropped 0 bases, with 9 bases sitting between them. The germline CDR1 and CDR2 sequences are MNHEY and SVGAGI. This CDR3 region has 15 residues. CDR3 in DNA: TGTGCCAGCAGTTTGGCTAGCGCGAACACCGGGGAGCTGTTTTTT. Its protein is CASSLASANTGELFF.

The chain has TRBV6-6 and TRBJ1-6; 7 bases align to TRBD1. The germline CDR1 and CDR2 sequences are MNHNY and SVGAGI (reference sequence). There are 16 residues in the CDR3. V gave up 2 bases and J gave up 9 bases; unmatched junction bases: 10. In nucleotides, the CDR3 is TGTGCCAGCAGTTACACCTCGTCAGGGGGAGGTTCACCCCTCCACTTT. It codes for CASSYTSSGGGSPLHF.

The chain combines TRBV5-1 with TRBJ2-2; 8 nucleotides align to TRBD2. J was trimmed by 1 base and V by 2 bases; bases with no gene match: 1. The CDR3 is 15 amino acids. The germline CDR1 and CDR2 sequences are SGHRS and YFSETQ. The CDR3 DNA follows: TGCGCCAGCAGCTTTAGCGGGGAGAACACCGGGGAGCTGTTTTTT. It yields the protein CASSFSGENTGELFF.

V is TRBV6-5 and J is TRBJ1-2; no definite D call. The germline V gene has CDR1 MNHEY and CDR2 SVGAGI. The CDR3 runs to 13 residues. V was clipped by 0 bases and J by 2 bases, with 4 bases between them. The CDR3 DNA is TGTGCCAGCAGTTACTCCGGGAACTATGGCTACACCTTC. Translated: CASSYSGNYGYTF.

This clone has only a few counts. The rearrangement joins TRBV7-9 to TRBJ2-5; 9 bases fit TRBD2. There are 16 residues in the CDR3. Trimming cost V 3 bases and J 2 bases; bases outside gene matches: 7. CDR1 and CDR2 from the germline V gene are SEHNR and FQNEAQ (reference sequence). CDR3 in amino acids: CASSFILTSGQETQYF. The CDR3 DNA reads TGTGCCAGCAGCTTTATACTGACTAGCGGACAAGAGACCCAGTACTTC.

This clone has a single count. This chain connects TRBV6-5 to TRBJ1-1; 7 bases agree with TRBD1. V gave up 2 bases and J gave up 0 bases; unmatched junction bases: 3. The CDR3 spans 15 residues. Germline CDR1 MNHEY, CDR2 SVGAGI. The CDR3 is CASSYSQGVNTEAFF. In DNA, the CDR3 is TGTGCCAGCAGTTACAGTCAGGGGGTGAACACTGAAGCTTTCTTT.

The chain combines TRBV7-6 with TRBJ2-7, with 8 positions matching TRBD1. The germline V gene has CDR1 SGHVS and CDR2 FNYEAQ. The CDR3 spans 18 residues. With V trimmed by 1 base and J by 1 base, 12 bases remained unmatched. This CDR3 is CASSLEVYGTGESYEQYF. CDR3 sequence (DNA): TGTGCCAGCAGCTTAGAAGTTTACGGGACAGGAGAATCCTACGAGCAGTACTTC.

Remarks on this clone: The junction departs from the called germline gene at one end, perhaps through a read error. This chain joins TRBV7-9 and TRBJ2-3; 15 bases fit TRBD2. The germline gives CDR1 SEHNR, CDR2 FQNEAQ (reference sequence). The CDR3 loop spans 17 amino acids. The DNA of the CDR3 is TGTTCCAGCAGCTCCGGGACTAGCGGGGGGCGGGCAGATACGCAGTATTTT. Translated: CSSSSGTSGGRADTQYF. The full variable domain, rest sourced from reference TRBV7-9 and TRBJ2-3, is DTGVSQNPRHKITKRGQNVTFRCDPISEHNRLYWYRQTLGQGPEFLTYFQNEAQLEKSRLLSDRFSAERPKGSFSTLEIQRTEQGDSAMYLCSSSSGTSGGRADTQYFGPGTRLTVL.

The chain carries TRBV6-6 and TRBJ2-5; D possibly corresponds to TRBD2 (6 bases). Germline lookup yields CDR1 MNHNY and CDR2 SVGAGI (reference sequence). V lost 7 bases to trimming and J lost 4 bases, with 16 bases between them. The CDR3 is 14 residues long. Written as DNA, the CDR3 is TGTGCCAGCACCGTTACGGCCGGGAGAGAGACCCAGTACTTC. It is translated as CASTVTAGRETQYF.

V is TRBV7-8 and J is TRBJ2-1; 10 bases are a match to TRBD2. Germline-derived CDR1 and CDR2 are SGHVS and FQNEAQ. CDR3 length: 19 amino acids. After removal of 5 bases from V and 5 bases from J, the junction contained 18 bases not matched to a gene. The chain's CDR3 is CASSARVSVGLAGDNEQFF. The DNA of the CDR3 is TGTGCCAGCAGCGCAAGGGTATCGGTTGGGCTAGCGGGAGACAATGAGCAGTTCTTC.

The chain links TRBV4-3 to TRBJ2-7; the match to TRBD1 covers 9 bases. The germline gives CDR1 LGHNA, CDR2 YSLEER. V shed 2 bases and J 3 bases; nucleotides not matched to a gene: 5. The CDR3 sequence is 15 residues long. This CDR3 reads CASSQQDRGNYEQYF. CDR3 in DNA: TGCGCCAGCAGCCAACAAGACAGGGGGAACTACGAGCAGTACTTC.

The chain recombines TRBV5-1 with TRBJ1-3; D is ambiguous. Germline CDR1 is SGHRS and CDR2 is YFSETQ. Trimming pared 0 bases from V and 0 bases from J, leaving 4 bases between. The CDR3 covers 14 residues. The CDR3 spells CASSLESSGNTIYF. The CDR3 nucleotides are TGCGCCAGCAGCTTGGAGAGCTCTGGAAACACCATATATTTT.

The gene calls are TRBV29-1 and TRBJ2-1; D gene ambiguous. Trimming removed 2 bases from V and 4 bases from J, with 6 bases in between. Germline assignment: CDR1 SQVTM and CDR2 ANQGSEA. There are 12 residues in the CDR3. In DNA form, the CDR3 reads TGCAGCGTTGAACGCACATACAATGAGCAGTTCTTC. This gives the protein CSVERTYNEQFF.

The chain has TRBV6-5 and TRBJ2-7; TRBD1 matches at 8 bases. CDR1 and CDR2 from the germline V gene are MNHEY and SVGAGI. CDR3 length: 13 residues. Trimming at V came to 3 bases and at J to 7 bases, leaving 5 bases not matched to a gene. The CDR3 coding sequence is TGTGCCAGCAGTTATGGACAGGGTGTGGAGCAGTACTTC. Translated: CASSYGQGVEQYF.